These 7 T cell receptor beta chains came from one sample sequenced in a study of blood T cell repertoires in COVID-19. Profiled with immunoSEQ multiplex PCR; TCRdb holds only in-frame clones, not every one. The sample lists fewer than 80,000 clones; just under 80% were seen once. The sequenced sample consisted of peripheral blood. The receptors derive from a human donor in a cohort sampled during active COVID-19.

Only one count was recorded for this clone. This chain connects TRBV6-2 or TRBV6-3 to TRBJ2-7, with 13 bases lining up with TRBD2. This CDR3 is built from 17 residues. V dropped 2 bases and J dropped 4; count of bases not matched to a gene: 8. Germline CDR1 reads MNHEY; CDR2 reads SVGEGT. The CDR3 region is CASSYPTSGRALYEQYF. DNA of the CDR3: TGTGCCAGCAGTTACCCTACTAGCGGGAGGGCCTTGTACGAGCAGTACTTC.

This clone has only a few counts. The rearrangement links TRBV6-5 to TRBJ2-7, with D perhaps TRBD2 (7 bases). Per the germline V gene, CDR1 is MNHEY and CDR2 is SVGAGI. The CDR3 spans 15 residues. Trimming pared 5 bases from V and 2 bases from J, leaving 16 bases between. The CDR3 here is CASSPWTGGPYEQYF. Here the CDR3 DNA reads TGTGCCAGCAGTCCATGGACGGGGGGCCCCTACGAGCAGTACTTC.

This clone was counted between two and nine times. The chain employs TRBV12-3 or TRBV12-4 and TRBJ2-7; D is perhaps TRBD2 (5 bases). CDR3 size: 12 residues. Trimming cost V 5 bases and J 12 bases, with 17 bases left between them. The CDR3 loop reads CASSPPVGESYF. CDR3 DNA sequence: TGTGCCAGCAGTCCCCCCGTTGGGGAGTCGTACTTC.

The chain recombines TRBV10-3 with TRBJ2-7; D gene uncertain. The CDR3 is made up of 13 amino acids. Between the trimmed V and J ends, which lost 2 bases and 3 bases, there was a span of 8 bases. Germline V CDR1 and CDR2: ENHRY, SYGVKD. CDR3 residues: CAISENGGYEQYF. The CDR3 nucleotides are TGTGCCATCAGTGAGAACGGCGGCTACGAGCAGTACTTC.

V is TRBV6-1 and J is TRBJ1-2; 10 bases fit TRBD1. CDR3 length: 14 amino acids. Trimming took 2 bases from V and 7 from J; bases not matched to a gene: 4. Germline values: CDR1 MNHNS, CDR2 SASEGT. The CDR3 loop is CASSERDRGSGYTF. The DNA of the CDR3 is TGTGCCAGCAGTGAAAGGGACAGGGGTTCTGGCTACACCTTC.

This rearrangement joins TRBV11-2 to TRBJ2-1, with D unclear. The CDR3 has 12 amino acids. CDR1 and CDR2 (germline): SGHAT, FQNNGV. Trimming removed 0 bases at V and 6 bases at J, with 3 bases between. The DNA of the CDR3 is TGTGCCAGCAGCTTAGACGGCAATGAGCAGTTCTTC. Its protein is CASSLDGNEQFF.

CDR3 DNA sequence: TGTGCCTGGAGCGGAGGTAGCGGGAATCCCGGGGAGCTGTTTTTT. This sequence encodes CAWSGGSGNPGELFF. The rearrangement links TRBV30 to TRBJ2-2; 8 bases are shared with TRBD2. The germline V gene encodes CDR1 GTSNPN and CDR2 SVGIG (reference sequence). Trimming at V came to 3 bases and at J to 6 bases, leaving 9 bases not matched to a gene. This CDR3 has 15 amino acids. The complete variable domain, with remaining parts taken from reference TRBV30 and TRBJ2-2, reads SQTIHQWPATLVQPVGSPLSLECTVEGTSNPNLYWYRQAAGRGLQLLFYSVGIGQISSEVPQNLSASRPQDRQFILSSKKLLLSDSGFYLCAWSGGSGNPGELFFGEGSRLTVL.